A selection of T cell receptor beta chains follows, all from one sample in a study of cytomegalovirus exposure and HLA in healthy donors. The repertoire was sequenced with immunoSEQ multiplex PCR; TCRdb's copy has only in-frame clones and lacks some. The sample holds 90,000 to 120,000 clones, roughly 82% seen once. The sample comprised PBMCs. The receptors were gathered from a male donor in good health and CMV-seronegative. CDR3s include the opening cysteine and the closing phenylalanine or tryptophan. A D gene is named only where the DNA matches it firmly. Size is omitted from some rows. Given values are once, few, many or a class for expanded clones.

clone_size j_call v_call d_call cdr3_nt cdr3_aa
NA TRBJ2-1 TRBV11-2 TRBD2 TGTGCCAGCAGTCTAGCGGGAATCTACAATGAGCAGTTCTTC CASSLAGIYNEQFF
NA TRBJ2-1 TRBV2 TRBD1 TGTGCCAGCAGCACCGGGACAGGGGATGTCAATGAGCAGTTCTTC CASSTGTGDVNEQFF
NA TRBJ2-5 TRBV5-1 TRBD2 TGCGCCAGCAGCACAATATTAGCGGGAGAAGGGGAGACCCAGTACTTC CASSTILAGEGETQYF
once TRBJ2-5 TRBV5-1 NA TGCGCCAGCAGCTTGATGGGGAGGGAGACCCAGTACTTC CASSLMGRETQYF
NA TRBJ2-7 TRBV2 NA TGTGCCAGCAGTGTAACGGACAGTGGCTGGGACGAGCAGTACTTC CASSVTDSGWDEQYF
once TRBJ2-3 TRBV13 NA TGTGCCAGCAGCTCCATAGCGTGGGTCACAGATACGCAGTATTTT CASSSIAWVTDTQYF
NA TRBJ2-3 TRBV6-5 NA TGTGCCAGCAGTTACTCGCCGGGAGTCGGAAATACGCAGTATTTT CASSYSPGVGNTQYF
NA TRBJ1-5 TRBV19 NA TGTGCCAGTAGTACGGGGGGAAGTCAGCCCCAGCATTTT CASSTGGSQPQHF
NA TRBJ1-3 TRBV5-1 TRBD1 TGCGCCAGCAGCTCAAGGGGACAGTCTGGAAACACCATATATTTT CASSSRGQSGNTIYF
NA TRBJ1-1 TRBV7-6 NA TGTGCCAGCAGCTTGCGGGGGGCGAACACTGAAGCTTTCTTT CASSLRGANTEAFF
NA TRBJ2-3 TRBV10-2 TRBD2 TGCGCCAGCAGTCGTACTAGCGGCCTAACAGATACGCAGTATTTT CASSRTSGLTDTQYF
few TRBJ2-1 TRBV19 TRBD2 TGTGCCAGTAGTTTGATAGCGGGAGGCCTAAACTACAATGAGCAGTTCTTC CASSLIAGGLNYNEQFF
NA TRBJ2-5 TRBV30 NA TGTGCCTCCGATATGCGGGGGCCTGGGGAGACCCAGTACTTC CASDMRGPGETQYF
NA TRBJ2-2 TRBV19 NA TGTGCCAGTAGTACCCAGAACACCGGGGAGCTGTTTTTT CASSTQNTGELFF
NA TRBJ2-7 TRBV7-9 TRBD1 TGTGCCAGCAGCCCCCAGACAGGGGCGAAGTACTTC CASSPQTGAKYF
NA TRBJ1-5 TRBV4-1 NA TGCGCCAGCAGCCAAGGAGACTGGAATAGCAATCAGCCCCAGCATTTT CASSQGDWNSNQPQHF
NA TRBJ2-1 TRBV27 TRBD2 TGTGCCAGCAGTTTAAGGGACTATAAAAACAATGAGCAGTTCTTC CASSLRDYKNNEQFF
NA TRBJ2-7 TRBV7-9 TRBD2 TGTGCCAGCAGCGCCGGGGCTAGCGGGGCCGATTCGGAGTACTTC CASSAGASGADSEYF
NA TRBJ1-2 TRBV28 NA TGTGCCAGCAGTCCCCAGATCTATGGCTACACCTTC CASSPQIYGYTF
NA TRBJ1-1 TRBV5-1 NA TGCGCCAGCAGCTTTTCAGGGGTAGACACTGAGGCTTTCTTT CASSFSGVDTEAFF
once TRBJ2-5 TRBV9 TRBD2 TGTGCCAGCAGCGTCGCTAGCGGGAGGGCCGGTGAGACCCAGTACTTC CASSVASGRAGETQYF
once TRBJ2-3 TRBV6-6 NA TGTGCCACCCACAGCTCTAGCACAGATACGCAGTATTTT CATHSSSTDTQYF
NA TRBJ2-1 TRBV19 TRBD2 TGTGCCAGTAGTATAATCTTCGCGGGAGGGCCAGCTAATGAGCAGTTCTTC CASSIIFAGGPANEQFF
NA TRBJ2-7 TRBV15 NA TGTGCCACCAGCAGAGATTTGATCCCTGAGGGCTCGAGCTCCTACGAGCAGTACTTC CATSRDLIPEGSSSYEQYF
once TRBJ2-3 TRBV29-1 TRBD1 TGCAGCGTCGCCGGGACAGCGAATAGGGAACCAGATACGCAGTATTTT CSVAGTANREPDTQYF
NA TRBJ2-1 TRBV7-8 NA TGTGCCAGCAGCCCCGGACTAATATACAATGAGCAGTTCTTC CASSPGLIYNEQFF
NA TRBJ2-3 TRBV11-2 TRBD2 TGTGCCAGCAGCTCCAATAGCGGGAGAAAAACAGATACGCAGTATTTT CASSSNSGRKTDTQYF
NA TRBJ2-3 TRBV5-1 TRBD2 TGCGCCAGCAGCGGGGGGATACTAGCGGCCCCCACAGATACGCAGTATTTT CASSGGILAAPTDTQYF
few TRBJ2-1 TRBV5-5 TRBD2 TGTGCCAGCAGCCCATTGCTAGCGGGAGGAGTAGGCATTGAGCAGTTCTTC CASSPLLAGGVGIEQFF
few TRBJ2-2 TRBV15 TRBD1 TGTGCCACCAGCAGAGCAACAGGGGGCGAAATGGGCGGGGAGCTGTTTTTT CATSRATGGEMGGELFF
NA TRBJ2-5 TRBV7-9 NA TGTGCCAGTATTCGGCGGGGTCCAGAGACCCAGTACTTC CASIRRGPETQYF
NA TRBJ1-4 TRBV4-2 NA TGTGCCAGCAGCCAAGAGCAGGGTCTTTTTTTT CASSQEQGLFF
NA TRBJ1-5 TRBV28 TRBD1 TGTGCCAGCAGTTCTCCAAGGACAGGGTATAGCAATCAGCCCCAGCATTTT CASSSPRTGYSNQPQHF
NA TRBJ2-1 TRBV6-5 TRBD1 TGTGCCATTGGATTGGGGACAGGGGGCAATGAGCAGTTCTTC CAIGLGTGGNEQFF
NA TRBJ1-2 TRBV6-1 TRBD1 TGTGCCAGCAGTGGGGACAGGGGAAGAGGGGGCTACACCTTC CASSGDRGRGGYTF
NA TRBJ1-1 TRBV2 TRBD1 TGTGCCAGCAGTTGGGGACAGTCCACTAATGAAGCTTTCTTT CASSWGQSTNEAFF
NA TRBJ2-1 TRBV28 TRBD2 TGTGCCAGCAGTCCTTATCTCCTACTAGCGGGAGGGCCTATCAGCACCTACAATGAGCAGTTCTTC CASSPYLLLAGGPISTYNEQFF
NA TRBJ2-3 TRBV28 TRBD2 TGTGCCAGCACCAACCCGACTAGCGGGGGTTATACGCAGTATTTT CASTNPTSGGYTQYF
NA TRBJ2-7 TRBV7-3 NA TGTGCCAGCAGCTTACATACTGGCGGGGAGCAGTACTTC CASSLHTGGEQYF
few TRBJ1-1 TRBV30 TRBD1 TGTGCCTGGAGTGTACTTGTAGGGGGCGTCACTGAAGCTTTCTTT CAWSVLVGGVTEAFF
NA TRBJ2-7 TRBV4-1 NA TGCGCCAGCAGCCAAGGGACATCCTCCGACGAGCAGTACTTC CASSQGTSSDEQYF
NA TRBJ1-1 TRBV4-2 NA TGTGCCAGCAGCCATAACACCCGGGGGGGCACTGAAGCTTTCTTT CASSHNTRGGTEAFF
NA TRBJ1-2 TRBV11-2 NA TGTGCCAGCAGCCCCCGAGCCGGGGACTATGGCTACACCTTC CASSPRAGDYGYTF
NA TRBJ2-2 TRBV6-4 TRBD2 TGTGCCAGCAAGGCGGGGGGCGACACCGGGGAGCTGTTTTTT CASKAGGDTGELFF
NA TRBJ2-1 TRBV6-5 TRBD2 TGTGCCAGCAGTTACTTCCGGGGTAGCGGGCACAATGAGCAGTTCTTC CASSYFRGSGHNEQFF
NA TRBJ1-3 TRBV4-2 NA TGTGCCAGCAGCCAAGATGTACAGAGACGTAGGAGAAACACCATATATTTT CASSQDVQRRRRNTIYF
NA TRBJ2-1 TRBV28 TRBD1 TGTGCCAGCAGTTGGGGAACCCACAGGGGCGCCGACAATGAGCAGTTCTTC CASSWGTHRGADNEQFF
NA TRBJ2-7 TRBV7-3 TRBD1 TGTGCCAGCAGCCGAGGGACAGGGGGCGCCTACGAGCAGTACTTC CASSRGTGGAYEQYF